This T cell receptor (beta chain) was sequenced during a study of blood T cell repertoires in COVID-19. In the study's own analysis: From reference gene primer amplification, estimates of nucleated cell counts were derived. TCRdb's table, derived via immunoSEQ multiplex PCR, lists solely in-frame clones and lacks some. D and trimming come from the DNA, and the V and J calls and clone size come from that table. The sample consists of some 340,000 clones, approximately 81% of them appearing once. CDR3 size: 16 residues. Germline V gene lookup returns CDR1 MGHRA and CDR2 YSYEKL. J gave up 0 bases and V 4 bases, and 5 bases lay outside the gene matches.

This TCR was recovered from a woman aged 18 to 35 with acute or convalescent COVID-19. Specimen: peripheral blood. The chain has TRBV4-1 and TRBJ2-1; 8 bases are shared with TRBD2. CDR3 residues: CASSLSGTSSYNEQFF. CDR3 DNA: TGCGCCAGCAGCCTTTCCGGGACTAGCTCCTACAATGAGCAGTTCTTC.